This T cell receptor (beta chain) came from a study of blood T cell repertoires in COVID-19 (dated by TCRdb to about 2020). Turning to the overall study: The collaborator samples originated in the United States, Italy and Spain and spanned the acute and convalescent phases of COVID-19. The prospective study material was composed of cDNA or gDNA derived from T cells, B-cell-depleted T cells, or PBMCs. Subjects who had been exposed to COVID-19, were actively infected with it, or had recovered from it provided the deeply sampled blood TCRbeta repertoires that made up the dataset. The repertoires were made available in a free public database intended to serve as a resource for research on the immune response to SARS-CoV-2. Samples came from the ongoing ImmuneRACE study (first 160 participants) plus 1,254 subjects from 6 global collaborators. Sample metadata almost always included a de-identified subject ID, COVID-19 status, age in years and sex. HLA class I and class II types, where available, came from metadata supplied by the sample provider rather than from assay-based typing. General conclusions and limits of the study: The amount of clinical and demographic metadata varied by source and participant and was provided uncurated.

TCRbeta CDR3 regions were amplified from genomic DNA using the immunoSEQ Assay, a bias-controlled multiplex PCR. On the authors' methods: Nucleated cell counts per sample were estimated from amplification of reference gene primers within the assay. Sequence reads were collapsed and filtered to measure the absolute abundance of every unique TCRbeta CDR3 rearrangement. For each sample, productive Simpson clonality was calculated by taking the square root of Simpson's diversity index across productive rearrangements. The table comes from immuneACCESS by way of TCRdb, which keeps in-frame sequences with V and J called. Part of the clones is missing from these tables; in studies checked, under half for an unresolved V gene and the rest for unknown reasons. D and trimming were read from the DNA, whereas the V and J calls and clone size are those reported in that table. The sample profile shows some 59,000 clones; about 77% of them were found once. The ten largest clones represent about 20% of the sample.

This clone was counted only a few times. Its specific antigen is unknown. Base qualities are not provided; no much larger clone lies one nucleotide away. Spanning cysteine to phenylalanine, the CDR3 consists of 12 amino acids. This entry keeps only the CDR3 DNA: 36 bases, framed from base 1. According to the germline V gene (reference sequence), CDR1 reads LNHDA and CDR2 reads SQIVND. The V end loses 8 bases and the J end loses 1 base, and a stretch of 8 bases separates them. Whole blood was collected in K2EDTA tubes by collaborating institutions according to the institutions' own protocols. For TCRbeta analysis, collaborator samples were shipped as frozen whole blood, as isolated PBMCs, or as DNA extracted from either sample type.

The chain is assembled from TRBV19 and TRBJ2-5, and possibly TRBD1, on 5 matching bases. Sequenced: peripheral blood. The sequence was collected from a man at least 80 years old with active or convalescent COVID-19. The CDR3 is CASQGTQETQYF. The bases are TGTGCCAGTCAGGGTACCCAAGAGACCCAGTACTTC. Full variable domain (CDR3 extended with the reference TRBV19 and TRBJ2-5 proteins): DGGITQSPKYLFRKEGQNVTLSCEQNLNHDAMYWYRQDPGQGLRLIYYSQIVNDFQKGDIAEGYSVSREKKESFPLTVTSAQKNPTAFYLCASQGTQETQYFGPGTRLLVL.